The text below deals with one TCR beta chain. The antigen is undetermined. This specimen belongs to a study of shared clonotypes between healthy human individuals. General study points: Naive CD4 clonotypes overlapped across several donors at roughly 5.1%. An anticipated effect of sequencing depth on clonotype sharing among donors was recognized. Researchers sampled only blood; tissue repertoires likely differ.

With 3 bases clipped from V and 4 bases from J, the junction kept 8 bases outside the gene matches. This CDR3 spans 14 amino acids. Per the germline V gene, CDR1 is GTSNPN and CDR2 is SVGIG (reference sequence). Assay runs were performed at deep level. Assay: immunoSEQ multiplex PCR; the TCRdb copy retains only in-frame clones and omits some. The table lists a few million clones, around 92% of them singletons. The sequencing input was naive CD4+ T cells from PBMCs. Stated subset: CD45RA+ positively selected. The rearrangement links TRBV30 to TRBJ1-2; the match to TRBD1 covers 7 bases. This sequence was found in a man aged 18 to 29 in good health. Some clones in this sample may be carry-over from other donors' samples. CDR3 sequence reads: CAWRTTGTAYGYTF. The CDR3 DNA sequence: TGTGCCTGGAGAACAACCGGGACAGCCTATGGCTACACCTTC. The full variable domain, rest sourced from reference TRBV30 and TRBJ1-2, is SQTIHQWPATLVQPVGSPLSLECTVEGTSNPNLYWYRQAAGRGLQLLFYSVGIGQISSEVPQNLSASRPQDRQFILSSKKLLLSDSGFYLCAWRTTGTAYGYTFGSGTRLTVV.